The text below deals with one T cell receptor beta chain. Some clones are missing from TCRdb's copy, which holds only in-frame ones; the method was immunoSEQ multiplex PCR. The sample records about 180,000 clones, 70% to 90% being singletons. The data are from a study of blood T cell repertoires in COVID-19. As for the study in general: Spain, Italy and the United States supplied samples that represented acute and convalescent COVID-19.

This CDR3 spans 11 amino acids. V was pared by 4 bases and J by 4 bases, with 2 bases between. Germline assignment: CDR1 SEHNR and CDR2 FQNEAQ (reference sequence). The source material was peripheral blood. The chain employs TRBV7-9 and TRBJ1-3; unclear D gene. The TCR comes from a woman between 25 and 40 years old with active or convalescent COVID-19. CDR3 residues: CASSSGNTIYF. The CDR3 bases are TGTGCCAGCAGCTCGGGAAACACCATATATTTT.